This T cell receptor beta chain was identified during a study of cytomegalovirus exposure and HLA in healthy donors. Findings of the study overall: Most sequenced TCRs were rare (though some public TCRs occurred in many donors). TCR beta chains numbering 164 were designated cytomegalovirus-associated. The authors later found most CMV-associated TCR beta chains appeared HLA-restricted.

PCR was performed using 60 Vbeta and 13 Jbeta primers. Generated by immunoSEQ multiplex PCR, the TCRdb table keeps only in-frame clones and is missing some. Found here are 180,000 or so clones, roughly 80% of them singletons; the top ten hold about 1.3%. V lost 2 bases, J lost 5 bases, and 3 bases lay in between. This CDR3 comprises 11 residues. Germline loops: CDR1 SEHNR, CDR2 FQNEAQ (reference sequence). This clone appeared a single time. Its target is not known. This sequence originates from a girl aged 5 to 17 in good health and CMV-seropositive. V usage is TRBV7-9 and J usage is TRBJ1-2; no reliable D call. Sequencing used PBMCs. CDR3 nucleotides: TGTGCCAGCAGCTTACAGTATGGCTACACCTTC. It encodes CASSLQYGYTF.